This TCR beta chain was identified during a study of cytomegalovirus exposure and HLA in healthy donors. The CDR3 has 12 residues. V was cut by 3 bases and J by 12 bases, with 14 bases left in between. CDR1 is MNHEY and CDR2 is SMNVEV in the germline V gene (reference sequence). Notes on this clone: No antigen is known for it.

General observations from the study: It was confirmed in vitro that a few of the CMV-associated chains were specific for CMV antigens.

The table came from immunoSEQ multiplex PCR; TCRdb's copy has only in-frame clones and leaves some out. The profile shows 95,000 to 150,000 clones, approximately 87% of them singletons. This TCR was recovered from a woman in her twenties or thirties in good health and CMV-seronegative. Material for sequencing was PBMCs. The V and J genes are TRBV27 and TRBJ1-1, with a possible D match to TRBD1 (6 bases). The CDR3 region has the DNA TGTGCCAGCAGTTTTCAGATCGGGGACACTTTCTTT. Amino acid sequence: CASSFQIGDTFF.